The present TCR beta chain was sequenced within a study of T cell responses to AZD1222 COVID-19 vaccine. On this clone itself: The antigen is not known.

The assay was immunoSEQ multiplex PCR, and TCRdb's table has in-frame clones only and misses some. Here the sample spans about 190,000 clones, over 70% being singletons. The study's findings and limits: Donors, mostly white British, included more females; clonal diversity was possibly underestimated. The reported proportion of spike-specific TCRs targeting unmutated variant regions was nearly half.

Germline loops: CDR1 SGHTA, CDR2 FQGNSA. V was shortened by 1 base and J by 7 bases, with 17 bases between the two germline ends. The CDR3 has 16 residues. The TCR comes from an adult in good health. This chain links TRBV7-2 with TRBJ1-5, with D uncertain. Sample: peripheral blood, taken on day 0 of MenACWY control vaccination. The CDR3 sequence is CASSLVFSSRVQPQHF. CDR3 in DNA: TGTGCCAGCAGCTTAGTATTTAGCTCCCGTGTCCAGCCCCAGCATTTT.